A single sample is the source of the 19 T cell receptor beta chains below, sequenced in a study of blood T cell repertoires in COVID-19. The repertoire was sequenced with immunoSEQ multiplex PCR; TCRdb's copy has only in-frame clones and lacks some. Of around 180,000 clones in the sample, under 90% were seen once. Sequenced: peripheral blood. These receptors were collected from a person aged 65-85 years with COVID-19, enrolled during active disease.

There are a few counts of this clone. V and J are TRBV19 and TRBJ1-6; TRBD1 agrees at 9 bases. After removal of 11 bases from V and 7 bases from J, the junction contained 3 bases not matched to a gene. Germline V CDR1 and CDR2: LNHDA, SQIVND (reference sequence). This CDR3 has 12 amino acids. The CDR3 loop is CACGTGNSPLHF. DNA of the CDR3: TGTGCCTGTGGGACAGGGAATTCACCCCTCCACTTT. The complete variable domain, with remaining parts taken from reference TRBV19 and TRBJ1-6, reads DGGITQSPKYLFRKEGQNVTLSCEQNLNHDAMYWYRQDPGQGLRLIYYSQIVNDFQKGDIAEGYSVSREKKESFPLTVTSAQKNPTAFYLCACGTGNSPLHFGNGTRLTVT.

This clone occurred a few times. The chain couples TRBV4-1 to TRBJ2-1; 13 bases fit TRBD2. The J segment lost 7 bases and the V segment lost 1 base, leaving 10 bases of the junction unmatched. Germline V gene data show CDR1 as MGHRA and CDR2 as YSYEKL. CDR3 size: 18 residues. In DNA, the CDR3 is TGCGCCAGCAGCCAAGTAGTAACTAGCGGGAGGGGGCGAAATGAGCAGTTCTTC. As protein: CASSQVVTSGRGRNEQFF.

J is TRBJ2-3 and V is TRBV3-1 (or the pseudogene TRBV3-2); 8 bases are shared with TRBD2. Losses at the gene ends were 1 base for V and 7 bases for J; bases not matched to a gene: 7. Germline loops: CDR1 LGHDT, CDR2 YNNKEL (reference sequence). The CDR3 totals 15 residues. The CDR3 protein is CASSQGRSGTHTQYF. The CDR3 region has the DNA TGTGCCAGCAGCCAAGGGCGTAGCGGGACCCATACGCAGTATTTT.

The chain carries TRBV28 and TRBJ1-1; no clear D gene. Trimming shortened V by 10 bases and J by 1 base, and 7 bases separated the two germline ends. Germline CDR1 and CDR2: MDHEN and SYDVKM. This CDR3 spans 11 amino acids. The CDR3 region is CAITRNTEAFF. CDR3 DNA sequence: TGTGCCATTACGAGGAACACTGAAGCTTTCTTT.

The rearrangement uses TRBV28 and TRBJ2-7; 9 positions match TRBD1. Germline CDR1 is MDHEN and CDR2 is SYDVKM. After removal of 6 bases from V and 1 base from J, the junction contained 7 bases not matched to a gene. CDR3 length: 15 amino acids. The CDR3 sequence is CASRSQTGGSYEQYF. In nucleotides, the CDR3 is TGTGCCAGCAGATCACAGACAGGGGGTTCCTACGAGCAGTACTTC.

The CDR3 sequence is CASSSTGTGDEKLFF. The CDR3 DNA reads TGTGCCAGCTCCTCCACCGGGACAGGGGATGAAAAACTGTTTTTT. The chain carries TRBV5-5 and TRBJ1-4, with 10 bases aligning to TRBD1. The CDR3 contains 15 residues. Germline-derived CDR1 and CDR2 are SGHKS and YYEKEE (reference sequence). Trimming took 7 bases from V and 6 from J; bases not matched to a gene: 9.

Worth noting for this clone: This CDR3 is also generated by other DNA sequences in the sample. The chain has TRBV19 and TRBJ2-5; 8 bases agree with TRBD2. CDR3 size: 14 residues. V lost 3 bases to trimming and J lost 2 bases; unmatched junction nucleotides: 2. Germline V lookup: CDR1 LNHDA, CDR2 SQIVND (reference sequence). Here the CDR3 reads CASSIGGGQETQYF. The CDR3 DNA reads TGTGCCAGTAGTATTGGCGGGGGGCAAGAGACCCAGTACTTC.

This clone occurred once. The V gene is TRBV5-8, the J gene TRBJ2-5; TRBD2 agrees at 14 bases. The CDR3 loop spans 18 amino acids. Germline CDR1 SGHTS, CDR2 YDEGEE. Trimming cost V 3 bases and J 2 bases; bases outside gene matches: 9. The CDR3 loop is CASSWTSGGFGLQETQYF. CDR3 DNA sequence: TGTGCCAGCAGCTGGACTAGCGGGGGGTTCGGGCTGCAAGAGACCCAGTACTTC.

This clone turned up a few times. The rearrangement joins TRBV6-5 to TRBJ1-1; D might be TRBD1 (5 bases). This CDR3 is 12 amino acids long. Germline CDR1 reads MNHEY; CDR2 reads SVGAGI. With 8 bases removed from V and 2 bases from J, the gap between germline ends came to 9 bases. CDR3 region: CASRQGNTEAFF. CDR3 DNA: TGTGCCAGCCGCCAGGGAAACACTGAAGCTTTCTTT.

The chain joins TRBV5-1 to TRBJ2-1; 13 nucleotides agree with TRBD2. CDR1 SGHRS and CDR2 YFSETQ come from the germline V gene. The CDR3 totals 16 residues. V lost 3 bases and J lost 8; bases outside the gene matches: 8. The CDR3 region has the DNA TGCGCCAGCAGCTCAGGACCGGGACTAGCGGGATATGAGCAGTTCTTC. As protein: CASSSGPGLAGYEQFF.

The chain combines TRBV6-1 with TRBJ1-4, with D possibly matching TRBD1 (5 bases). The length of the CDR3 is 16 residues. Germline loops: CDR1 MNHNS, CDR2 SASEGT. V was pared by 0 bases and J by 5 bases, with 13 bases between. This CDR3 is CASSEASGWGNEKLFF. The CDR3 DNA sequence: TGTGCCAGCAGTGAAGCTTCAGGGTGGGGAAATGAAAAACTGTTTTTT.

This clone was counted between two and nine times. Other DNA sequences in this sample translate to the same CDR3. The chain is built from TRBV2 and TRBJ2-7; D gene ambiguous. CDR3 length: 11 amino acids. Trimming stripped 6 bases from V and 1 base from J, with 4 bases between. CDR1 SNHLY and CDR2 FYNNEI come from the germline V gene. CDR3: CASSPSYEQYF. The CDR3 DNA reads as TGTGCCAGCAGCCCATCCTACGAGCAGTACTTC.

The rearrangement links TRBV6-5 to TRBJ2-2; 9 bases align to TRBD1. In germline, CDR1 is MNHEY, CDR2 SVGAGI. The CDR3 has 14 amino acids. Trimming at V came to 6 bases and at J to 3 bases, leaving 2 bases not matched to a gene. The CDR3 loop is CASRRDRDTGELFF. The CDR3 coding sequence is TGTGCCAGCAGGAGGGACAGGGACACCGGGGAGCTGTTTTTT.

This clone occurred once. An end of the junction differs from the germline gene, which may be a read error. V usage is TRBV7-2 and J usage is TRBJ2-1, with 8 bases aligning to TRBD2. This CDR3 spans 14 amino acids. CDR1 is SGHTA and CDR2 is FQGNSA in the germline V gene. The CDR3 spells CASSPRPGGPGKIF. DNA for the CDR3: TGTGCCAGCAGCCCCCGACCGGGAGGGCCGGGGAAAATCTTC.

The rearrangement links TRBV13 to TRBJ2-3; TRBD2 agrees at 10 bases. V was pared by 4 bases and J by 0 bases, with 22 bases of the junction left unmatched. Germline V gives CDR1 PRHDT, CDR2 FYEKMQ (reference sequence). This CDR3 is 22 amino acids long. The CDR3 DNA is TGTGCCAGCAGCTCCTGGCTAGCGGGGGCCTTAAATACATTCACTAGCACAGATACGCAGTATTTT. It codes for CASSSWLAGALNTFTSTDTQYF. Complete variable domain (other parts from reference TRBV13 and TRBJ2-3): AAGVIQSPRHLIKEKRETATLKCYPIPRHDTVYWYQQGPGQDPQFLISFYEKMQSDKGSIPDRFSAQQFSDYHSELNMSSLELGDSALYFCASSSWLAGALNTFTSTDTQYFGPGTRLTVL.

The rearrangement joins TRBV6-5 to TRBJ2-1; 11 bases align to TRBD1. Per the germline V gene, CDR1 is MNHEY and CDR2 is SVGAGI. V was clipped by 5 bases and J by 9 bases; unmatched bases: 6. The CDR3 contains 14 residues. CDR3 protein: CASSTDRGRGEQFF. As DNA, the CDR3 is TGTGCCAGCAGTACGGACAGGGGGCGTGGTGAGCAGTTCTTC.

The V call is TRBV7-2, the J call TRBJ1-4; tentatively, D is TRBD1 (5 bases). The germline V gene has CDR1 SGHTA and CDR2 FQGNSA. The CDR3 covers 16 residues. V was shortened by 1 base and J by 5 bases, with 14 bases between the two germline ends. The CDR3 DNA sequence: TGTGCCAGCAGCTTAGTCCCGAGGCAGGGCAATGAAAAACTGTTTTTT. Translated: CASSLVPRQGNEKLFF.

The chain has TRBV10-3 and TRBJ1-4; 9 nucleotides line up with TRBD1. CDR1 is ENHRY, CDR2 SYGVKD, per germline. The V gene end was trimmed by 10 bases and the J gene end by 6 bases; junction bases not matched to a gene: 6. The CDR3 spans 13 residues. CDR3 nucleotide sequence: TGTGCCACTCGACAGGGGGAGTATGAAAAACTGTTTTTT. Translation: CATRQGEYEKLFF.

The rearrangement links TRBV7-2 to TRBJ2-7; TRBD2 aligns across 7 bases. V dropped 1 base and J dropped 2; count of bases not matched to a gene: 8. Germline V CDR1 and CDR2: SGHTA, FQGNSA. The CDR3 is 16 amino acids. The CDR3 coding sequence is TGTGCCAGCAGCTTAGGGGGTATCGGGGGGACCTACGAGCAGTACTTC. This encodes CASSLGGIGGTYEQYF. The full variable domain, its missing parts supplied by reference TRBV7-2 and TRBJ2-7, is GAGVSQSPSNKVTEKGKDVELRCDPISGHTALYWYRQSLGQGLEFLIYFQGNSAPDKSGLPSDRFSAERTGGSVSTLTIQRTQQEDSAVYLCASSLGGIGGTYEQYFGPGTRLTVT.